This TCR beta chain appears in the sequencing data of a study of shared clonotypes between healthy human individuals. The CDR3 sequence is 13 residues long. Germline lookup yields CDR1 SEHNR and CDR2 FQNEAQ (reference sequence). V gave up 2 bases and J gave up 6 bases, with 7 bases separating them. Turning to this clone: The identical CDR3 is also encoded by other nucleotide sequences in the sample.

Sequenced by immunoSEQ multiplex PCR; TCRdb stores in-frame clones only, minus some. The data show over 2 million clones, around 93% seen once. A CD45RA-negative memory subset and a CD45RA+ naive subset were separated from the CD4+ cells. This TCR derives from a man younger than 30 in good health. Some clones in this sample may be carry-over from other donors' samples. The J gene is TRBJ1-4, the V gene TRBV7-9; D remains ambiguous. The material sequenced was naive CD4+ T cells from PBMCs. Subset meaning: CD45RA+ positively selected. CDR3 bases: TGTGCCAGCAGCTTATTCGAGTATGAAAAACTGTTTTTT. Translating it yields CASSLFEYEKLFF. Full variable domain (outside the CDR3, taken from reference TRBV7-9 and TRBJ1-4): DTGVSQNPRHKITKRGQNVTFRCDPISEHNRLYWYRQTLGQGPEFLTYFQNEAQLEKSRLLSDRFSAERPKGSFSTLEIQRTEQGDSAMYLCASSLFEYEKLFFGSGTQLSVL.